These 10 T cell receptor beta chains were all obtained from the same sample, sequenced in a study of shared clonotypes between healthy human individuals. The assay was immunoSEQ multiplex PCR, and TCRdb's table has in-frame clones only and misses some. This sample has approximately 2.5 million clones, with over 85% found just once. The sample taken for sequencing was naive CD4+ T cells sorted from blood. Indicated subset: CD45RA+ positively selected. The receptors were sampled from a man aged 18-30 years in good health.

The V call is TRBV30, the J call TRBJ2-6; the D call may be TRBD1 or TRBD2 (5 bases each). The CDR3 sequence is 12 residues long. Per germline, CDR1 GTSNPN and CDR2 SVGIG (reference sequence). CDR3 coding DNA: TGTGCAGGGACCGGAGGGGCCAACGTCCTGACTTTC. Its translation is CAGTGGANVLTF.

This chain joins TRBV5-1 and TRBJ2-7, with a weak D call TRBD1 (5 bases). The CDR3 loop spans 16 amino acids. Germline V CDR1 and CDR2: SGHRS, YFSETQ. Trimming stripped 4 bases from V and 0 bases from J, with 17 bases between. CDR3 region: CASSSSFDSFSYEQYF. In DNA form, the CDR3 reads TGCGCCAGCAGCAGTTCTTTCGACAGCTTCTCCTACGAGCAGTACTTC.

The chain couples TRBV5-1 to TRBJ2-6; D possibly matches TRBD1 or TRBD2 (6 bases each). CDR1 and CDR2 (germline): SGHRS, YFSETQ. This CDR3 has 18 residues. With 0 bases removed from V and 4 bases from J, the gap between germline ends came to 17 bases. The CDR3 DNA reads TGCGCCAGCAGCTTGGGCCCGGGGGCCCGGGACGGGGCCAACGTCCTGACTTTC. Residues: CASSLGPGARDGANVLTF.

This clone was found a few times. The same CDR3 also results from other DNA sequences found in this sample. V gene TRBV6-5 combines with J gene TRBJ1-5; the D gene is possibly TRBD1 (5 bases). The germline V gene has CDR1 MNHEY and CDR2 SVGAGI. The CDR3 contains 13 residues. The V end was cut by 2 bases, the J end by 4 bases, with 6 bases between. In nucleotides, the CDR3 is TGTGCCAGCAGTTACGGGGGTAATCAGCCCCAGCATTTT. This translates into CASSYGGNQPQHF.

This rearrangement joins TRBV29-1 to TRBJ1-1; D is unclear. The V gene's germline CDR1 is SQVTM and CDR2 ANQGSEA. This CDR3 has 14 residues. V gave up 3 bases and J gave up 6 bases, with 17 bases separating them. The CDR3 loop is CSVEAVPVSAEAFF. The CDR3 DNA reads as TGCAGCGTTGAGGCAGTGCCCGTGTCCGCTGAAGCTTTCTTT.

The chain recombines TRBV7-2 with TRBJ2-3; D might be TRBD2 (6 bases). V was cut by 4 bases and J by 9 bases, with 20 bases left in between. CDR1 is SGHTA and CDR2 is FQGNSA in the germline V gene. The CDR3 length is 15 residues. CDR3 amino acids: CASSSTGDGVRTQYF. The CDR3 DNA follows: TGTGCCAGCAGCTCCACGGGAGATGGTGTGAGAACGCAGTATTTT.

V is TRBV10-2 and J is TRBJ2-2; 8 positions agree with TRBD2. Losses at the gene ends were 7 bases for V and 4 bases for J; bases not matched to a gene: 5. The CDR3 is made up of 14 amino acids. The germline gives CDR1 WSHSY, CDR2 SAAADI. The CDR3 DNA sequence: TGCGCCAGCACAGCGGGGGCCGGCACCGGGGAGCTGTTTTTT. It yields the protein CASTAGAGTGELFF.

The V and J genes are TRBV2 and TRBJ2-3, with 7 bases fitting TRBD2. CDR1 is SNHLY, CDR2 FYNNEI, per germline. This CDR3 region has 16 residues. Trimming removed 4 bases from V and 2 bases from J; junction bases left unmatched: 9. CDR3 in DNA: TGTGCCAGCAGTGCTCCACTAGCGTCGTACACAGATACGCAGTATTTT. The encoded protein is CASSAPLASYTDTQYF.

As to this clone: The junction departs from germline at one end; a sequencing error may be responsible. This sequence joins TRBV11-2 and TRBJ2-2, with 9 bases identical to TRBD2. Germline assignment: CDR1 SGHAT and CDR2 FQNNGV. The CDR3 totals 15 residues. CDR3 sequence (DNA): TGTGCCAGCAGCTCCGGGACTAGCCCAACCGGGGAGCTATTTTTT. It codes for CASSSGTSPTGELFF.

The chain joins TRBV7-9 to TRBJ1-4; 8 nucleotides line up with TRBD1. Germline-derived CDR1 and CDR2 are SEHNR and FQNEAQ (reference sequence). The CDR3 length is 14 residues. V lost 5 bases and J lost 7; bases outside the gene matches: 6. CDR3 in amino acids: CASSRQGIGEKLFF. CDR3 coding DNA: TGTGCCAGCAGCCGACAGGGGATAGGTGAAAAACTGTTTTTT.